The present TCR beta chain was sequenced within a study of T cells in Graves' hyperthyroidism and ophthalmopathy. Germline CDR1 and CDR2: MDHEN and SYDVKM. V was clipped by 4 bases and J by 4 bases; unmatched bases: 8. The CDR3 loop spans 18 amino acids. Amplified TCR beta CDR3 regions came from RNA transcripts. TCR CDR3 underwent first-round RT-PCR with the HTBI primer set. MiXCR was run by TCRdb on the multiplex PCR reads, yielding one entry per CDR3 protein. This sample has some 700,000 distinct CDR3 sequences, with roughly 17% found just once. This chain uses TRBV28 with TRBJ2-2, with 14 bases matching TRBD2. Sequences were obtained from blood. The TCR sequence derives from a man between 50 and 59 years old with Graves' hyperthyroidism. The CDR3 reads CASSSTRLAGGSTGELFF. The DNA of the CDR3 is TGTGCCAGCAGTTCTACTCGACTAGCGGGAGGGAGCACCGGGGAGCTGTTTTTT.